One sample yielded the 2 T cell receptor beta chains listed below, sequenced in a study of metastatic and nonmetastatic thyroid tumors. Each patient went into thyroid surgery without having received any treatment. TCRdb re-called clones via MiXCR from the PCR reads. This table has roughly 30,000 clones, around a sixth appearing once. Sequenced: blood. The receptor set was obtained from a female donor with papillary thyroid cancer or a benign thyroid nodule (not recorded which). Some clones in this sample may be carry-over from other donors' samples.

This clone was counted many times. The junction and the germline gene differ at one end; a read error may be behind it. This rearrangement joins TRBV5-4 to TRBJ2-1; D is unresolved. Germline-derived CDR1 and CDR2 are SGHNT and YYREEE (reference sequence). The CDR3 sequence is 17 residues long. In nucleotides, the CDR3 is TGCGCCAGCAGCTTGGCCCGGGTACTAAGTCCCCACAATGAGCAGTTCTTC. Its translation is CASSLARVLSPHNEQFF.

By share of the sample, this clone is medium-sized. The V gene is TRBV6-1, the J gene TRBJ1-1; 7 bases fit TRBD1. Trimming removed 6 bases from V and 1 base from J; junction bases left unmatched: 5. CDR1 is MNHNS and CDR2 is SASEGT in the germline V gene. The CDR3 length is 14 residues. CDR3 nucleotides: TGTGCCAGCAGGACAAGACAGGGGAACACTGAAGCTTTCTTT. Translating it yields CASRTRQGNTEAFF.